This T cell receptor (beta chain) came from a study of Ad26.COV2.S vaccination and SARS-CoV-2 variants. Study at large: Once or twice, 56 days apart, Ad26.COV2.S was delivered intramuscularly. Whole-study findings and limits: Greater spike-specific TCR breadth was seen in vaccine recipients than in placebo recipients.

As to this clone: Its antigen is still unknown.

The sample's treatment: 15 to 20 received Ad26.COV2.S at low or high dose, single or two shots; 5 received placebo; per-sample allocation not given. Day 63 following the first vaccine or placebo injection was when the samples were taken. Expression of Wuhan-strain SARS-CoV-2 spike came from the Ad26 vector that formed the vaccine. The table came from immunoSEQ multiplex PCR; TCRdb's copy has only in-frame clones and leaves some out. The data show about 680,000 clones, roughly 90% seen once. The specimen was peripheral blood, collected in a trial of Ad26.COV2.S vaccine versus placebo. The receptor was derived from a person aged 18 to 65 who received the Ad26.COV2.S COVID-19 vaccine or a placebo.

CDR3 in DNA: TGTGCCAGTCAACTTAGTGGGTTGGCCGGGGAGCTGTTTTTT. Translation: CASQLSGLAGELFF. The chain carries TRBV19 and TRBJ2-2; no reliable D call. The CDR3 covers 14 residues. The germline V and J ends were trimmed by 8 bases and 6 bases, with 16 bases remaining between them. The germline CDR1 and CDR2 sequences are LNHDA and SQIVND (reference sequence).